Here is one TCR beta chain with its context. This sample was taken from a study of blood T cell repertoires in COVID-19. Study overall: Italy, Spain and the United States were the sources of the convalescent and acute COVID-19 samples. The analysed material was cDNA or gDNA that came from T cells, B-cell-depleted T cells, or PBMCs.

The germline gives CDR1 MDHEN, CDR2 SYDVKM. With 6 bases clipped from V and 9 bases from J, the junction kept 10 bases outside the gene matches. CDR3 size: 16 residues. In the original processing: Nucleated cell counts were estimated from reference gene primer amplification. Generated by immunoSEQ multiplex PCR, the TCRdb table keeps only in-frame clones and is missing some. V, J and clone size derive from that table, while D and trimming were established from the DNA sequence. The sample gives approximately 220,000 clones, roughly four fifths of which show up once; approximately 3% is in the top ten.

The rearrangement joins TRBV28 to TRBJ2-1; 14 bases line up with TRBD2. The sequencing sample was made of peripheral blood. This receptor was taken from a woman under 40 who had recovered from COVID-19. The CDR3 nucleotides are TGTGCCAGCAGCTCCGGACTAGCGGGGGGTGGCGGTGAGCAGTTCTTC. Translating it yields CASSSGLAGGGGEQFF.